This T cell receptor beta chain was identified in a study of blood T cell repertoires in COVID-19. Overall study context: Samples taken during acute and convalescent COVID-19 were collected in the United States, Italy and Spain. Sources were T cells, B-cell-depleted T cells, or PBMCs; the material itself was cDNA or gDNA.

V dropped 2 bases and J dropped 4; count of bases not matched to a gene: 5. CDR3 length: 15 residues. Germline V lookup: CDR1 LGHNA, CDR2 YSLEER. Under the authors' procedure: Estimation of nucleated cell counts relied on the amplification of reference gene primers. Clones were read by immunoSEQ multiplex PCR, and TCRdb kept only the in-frame ones, dropping some. The V and J calls and the clone size are those of that table, but D and trimming were determined from the DNA. Among more than 25,000 clones listed, 80% to 90% were seen once. The TCR was taken from a man aged 65 to 85 with acute or convalescent COVID-19. Specimen: peripheral blood. The chain uses TRBV4-3 and TRBJ2-5; 9 positions match TRBD1. CDR3 residues: CASSQPTGGAETQYF. The CDR3 region has the DNA TGCGCCAGCAGCCAACCCACAGGGGGCGCAGAGACCCAGTACTTC.